These T cell receptor beta chains were read from a single sample in a study of Graves' ophthalmopathy and Graves' hyperthyroidism. TCRdb re-called the multiplex PCR reads with MiXCR, one entry per CDR3 protein. The sample includes over a million distinct CDR3 sequences, about two fifths of them seen just once. Sequences were obtained from peripheral blood or thyroid tissue (not recorded which). The receptors here all came from an adult man with Graves' hyperthyroidism. Both conserved end residues are part of each CDR3. D genes are given only for firm matches. Size is omitted from some rows. Given values are once, few, many or a class for expanded clones.

clone_size	d_call	j_call	v_call	cdr3_length	cdr3_aa	cdr3_nt
NA	TRBD1	TRBJ1-1	TRBV7-2	15	CASSNWDSGNTEAFF	TGTGCCAGCAGCAACTGGGACAGTGGAAACACTGAAGCTTTCTTT
once	TRBD1	TRBJ1-4	TRBV10-2	18	CASSYYTGEGRANEKLFF	TGCGCCAGCAGTTACTATACAGGGGAAGGAAGGGCTAATGAAAAACTGTTTTTT
few	NA	TRBJ1-1	TRBV6-4	15	CASSARASSGTEAFF	TGTGCCAGCAGTGCAAGGGCCTCCTCGGGCACTGAAGCTTTCTTT
few	TRBD2	TRBJ2-6	TRBV20-1	16	CSAPETSGSGANVLTF	TGCAGTGCGCCAGAAACTAGCGGGAGTGGGGCCAACGTCCTGACTTTC
few	TRBD2	TRBJ2-7	TRBV19	16	CASSSRTSGNPYEQYF	TGTGCCAGTAGTTCCCGGACTAGCGGGAATCCATACGAGCAGTACTTC
many	TRBD1	TRBJ2-7	TRBV7-8	15	CASSFRTGDVFEQYF	TGTGCCAGCAGCTTCCGGACAGGAGACGTTTTTGAGCAGTACTTC
once	NA	TRBJ1-2	TRBV24-1	14	CATSASLGGYGYTF	TGTGCCACCAGTGCTAGTCTCGGGGGCTATGGCTACACCTTC
few	NA	TRBJ2-5	TRBV6-5	14	CASSGSGVQETQYF	TGTGCCAGCAGTGGGTCGGGGGTTCAAGAGACCCAGTACTTC
NA	TRBD1	TRBJ2-5	TRBV7-9	14	CASGGTGVTRTQYF	TGTGCCAGCGGGGGGACAGGGGTCACACGGACCCAGTACTTC
many	NA	TRBJ1-5	TRBV12-3/TRBV12-4	13	CASSLVSNQPQHF	TGTGCCAGCAGCTTAGTCAGCAATCAGCCCCAGCATTTT
NA	TRBD1	TRBJ2-2	TRBV10-3	17	CASSLSRQGINTGELFF	TGTGCCAGCAGTCTTAGCCGACAGGGGATAAACACCGGGGAGCTGTTTTTT
NA	NA	TRBJ2-5	TRBV5-1	15	CASSRSGSYQETQYF	TGCGCCAGCAGCCGTAGCGGATCCTACCAAGAGACCCAGTACTTC
NA	NA	TRBJ2-7	TRBV5-1	15	CASSLTGDLSYEQYF	TGCGCCAGCAGCTTGACTGGGGACCTCTCCTACGAGCAGTACTTC